This T cell receptor beta chain is from a study of blood T cell repertoires in COVID-19 (dated by TCRdb to 2018 to 2020). Turning to the overall study: Samples covering the acute and convalescent phases of COVID-19 were provided by collaborators in the United States, Italy and Spain. Where available, HLA class I and class II types were taken from metadata supplied by the sample provider and were not determined by assay-based typing. The material from the prospective study consisted of cDNA or gDNA derived from T cells, B-cell-depleted T cells, or PBMCs. The samples were drawn from two sources: the first 160 participants of the ongoing ImmuneRACE study, and 1,254 subjects contributed by 6 global collaborators. Nearly every sample came with metadata listing a de-identified subject ID, COVID-19 status, age in years and sex. A freely available public database, intended as a resource for researchers studying the immune response to SARS-CoV-2, is where the repertoires were released. The dataset comprised deeply sampled blood TCRbeta repertoires from subjects exposed to, actively infected with, or recovered from COVID-19. Broad study findings and their caveats: How much clinical and demographic metadata was included differed by source and by participant, and the metadata was provided uncurated.

Participants in the prospective study were enrolled through a virtual design, were aged roughly 18 to 100 years, and lived in under 25 United States geographic areas. Cohort assignment in the prospective study relied on participant-reported clinical history from a screening survey and a study questionnaire. Recovered participants in ImmuneRACE Cohort 3 were defined by two consecutive negative NP/OP PCR tests, clearance by a healthcare professional, or resolution of symptoms. Mobile phlebotomists in the prospective study collected whole blood, serum and a nasopharyngeal or oropharyngeal swab from every participant. Additional blood draws and questionnaires over a 2-month period could optionally be provided by prospective study participants. Blood samples from the prospective study were shipped frozen or at room temperature prior to DNA extraction. TCRbeta CDR3 regions were amplified from genomic DNA by means of the immunoSEQ Assay, a bias-controlled multiplex PCR. The authors' analysis ran thus. Nucleated cell counts per sample were estimated from amplification of reference gene primers within the assay. To quantify the absolute abundance of each unique TCRbeta CDR3 rearrangement, sequence reads were collapsed and filtered. For each sample, productive Simpson clonality was calculated as the square root of Simpson's diversity index over productive rearrangements. Entries here come from immuneACCESS through TCRdb and include only in-frame sequences with V and J called. Some clones fail to appear in such tables; in the studies checked, an unresolved V gene covers under half of the shortfall, and the cause of the remainder is unknown. V and J calls and clone size come straight from that table; D and trimming were deduced from the DNA. This sample is represented by roughly 380,000 clones; about 87% of them were singletons. The top ten clonotypes cover 1.3% of the sample.

Between the V and J ends, shortened by 6 bases and 8 bases respectively, the junction contains 20 bases. Based on the germline V gene (reference sequence), the CDR1 and CDR2 sequences are SGHNT and YYREEE. Inclusive of the bounding cysteine and phenylalanine, the CDR3 is 14 residues long. Only the CDR3 portion is preserved as DNA: 42 bases, with reading frame beginning at the first base. Comments on this clone: Its antigen remains unidentified. Base qualities are not provided; no much larger clone lies one nucleotide away.

The TCR sequence derives from a man aged 25-45 years who had recovered from COVID-19. Sequenced sample: PBMCs or T cells enriched from blood (not recorded which). This chain is built from TRBV5-4 and TRBJ1-2; 6 matching bases give a weak D call of TRBD1. The CDR3 loop reads CASTSWGRGGGYTF. The bases are TGTGCCAGCACCTCCTGGGGCAGGGGTGGGGGCTACACCTTC.